This paragraph covers one TCR beta chain sequence. The sample is drawn from a study of control samples from healthy donors and cancer patients. Germline V gene sequence: CDR1 SGHRS, CDR2 YFSETQ. CDR3 length: 13 residues. Deletions cut 5 bases from V and 0 bases from J, with 8 bases between. Sequencing used immunoSEQ multiplex PCR; TCRdb keeps in-frame clones, though not all of them. This sample has more than 95,000 clones; approximately 93% occur once, and the top ten carry roughly 2.6%. Specimen: blood. The origin of this receptor is a man aged 25 to 40 in good health. The chain carries TRBV5-1 and TRBJ1-1, with D unresolved. As DNA, the CDR3 is TGCGCCAGCAGGGATAACATGAACACTGAAGCTTTCTTT. This codes for CASRDNMNTEAFF.